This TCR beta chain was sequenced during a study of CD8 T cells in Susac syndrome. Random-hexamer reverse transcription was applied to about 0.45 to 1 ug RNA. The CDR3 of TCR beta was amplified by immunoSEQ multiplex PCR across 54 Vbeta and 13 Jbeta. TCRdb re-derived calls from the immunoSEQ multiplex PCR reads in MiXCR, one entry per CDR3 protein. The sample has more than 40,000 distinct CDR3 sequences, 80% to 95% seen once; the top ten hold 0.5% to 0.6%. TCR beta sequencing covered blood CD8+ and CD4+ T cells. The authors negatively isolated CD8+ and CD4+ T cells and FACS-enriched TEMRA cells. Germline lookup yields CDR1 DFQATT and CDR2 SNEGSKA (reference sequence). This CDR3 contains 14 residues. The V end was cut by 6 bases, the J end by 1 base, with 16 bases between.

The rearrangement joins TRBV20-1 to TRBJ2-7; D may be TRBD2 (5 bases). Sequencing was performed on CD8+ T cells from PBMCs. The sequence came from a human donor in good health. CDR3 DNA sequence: TGCAGTGCCAAGGGCGAGCGGAGTTCCTACGAGCAGTACTTC. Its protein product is CSAKGERSSYEQYF.